The next 2 T cell receptor beta chains were all read from a single sample in a study of blood T cells in healthy people across ages. The use of a sample-barcoded 5' primer and a J-beta primer mix characterized a second PCR of about 7 to 12 cycles. Via MiXCR, TCRdb re-called the 5' RACE reads, giving one row per CDR3 protein. The table records around 1.5 million distinct CDR3 sequences, around 35% of them present only once. Sequencing was carried out using blood. The receptors originated from a woman aged 25 to 45 in good health.

In this sample, this clonotype turned up a few times. The rearrangement links TRBV4-1 to TRBJ2-1; no clear D gene. Trimming left V 4 bases short and J 8 bases short, with 12 bases between. Germline lookup yields CDR1 MGHRA and CDR2 YSYEKL. The CDR3 length is 13 residues. CDR3 amino acids: CASSLPPFHEQFF. Written as DNA, the CDR3 is TGCGCCAGCAGCCTCCCTCCGTTTCATGAGCAGTTCTTC.

Comments on this clonotype: An end of the junction differs from the germline gene, which may be a read error. J is TRBJ1-2 and V is TRBV2; D possibly corresponds to TRBD1 (5 bases). The CDR3 spans 13 residues. Germline V gene sequence: CDR1 SNHLY, CDR2 FYNNEI. CDR3 amino acids: CASSEQGTYDYTF. CDR3 nucleotides: TGTGCCAGCAGTGAACAGGGAACCTATGACTACACCTTC.